This T cell receptor beta chain stems from a study of identical twins' blood T cells. Study at large: About 12 libraries, six alpha and six beta, gave around 50 million reads.

The study, taken as a whole, reports: Mainly, cloneset size products determined shared clonotypes, twins included. Twins shared more top CDR3 clonotypes than unrelated donors did.

A previously described protocol, modified, built RNA-based TCR cDNA libraries. TCRdb used MiXCR to reprocess the 5' RACE reads, holding one entry per CDR3 protein. Among around 380,000 distinct CDR3 sequences listed, 25% to 35% were seen once. Comment on this clonotype: Its cognate antigen is unknown.

The CDR3 contains 15 residues. Germline V lookup: CDR1 MNHEY, CDR2 SVGAGI. Trimming left V 6 bases short and J 3 bases short, with 14 bases between. The sequencing input was PBMCs. The sequence was obtained from a woman aged 18 to 49 in good health. The chain joins TRBV6-5 to TRBJ1-4, with TRBD1 as a possible D gene (5 bases). Here the CDR3 DNA reads TGTGCCAGCAGCCGACAGATCCTGGCTAATGAAAAACTGTTTTTT. It specifies CASSRQILANEKLFF.